This T cell receptor (beta chain) originates from a study of CD8+CD57+ T cells in acquired aplastic anemia. Whole-study context: The average for DNA from sorted CD4+ and CD8+ cells was roughly 3 ug.

Study-wide results and caveats: Patients did not significantly differ from controls in CD8+ Simpson's diversity. Twenty-nine sequences, all CD8+ CDR3, were shared between patients and controls.

TCR beta VDJ combinations and CDR3 sequences were profiled from genomic DNA. MiXCR, run by TCRdb on the reads, gives a single entry per CDR3 protein. The repertoire holds 150,000 to 200,000 distinct CDR3 sequences, with under 75% as singletons. In the case of this clonotype: The target antigen is unknown.

The junction had 8 bases not matched to a gene; V was cut back by 5 bases and J by 3 bases. Looked up from germline, CDR1 is MNHEY and CDR2 is SMNVEV (reference sequence). CDR3 length: 17 residues. The TCR sequence derives from a human donor in good health. Sample: sorted CD4+, CD8+, or CD8+CD57+ T cells (not recorded which) from PBMCs. The chain uses TRBV27 and TRBJ2-3; 13 bases are a match to TRBD2. CDR3 nucleotide sequence: TGTGCCAGCAGTACCCTAGGACTAGCGGGGGCTACAGATACGCAGTATTTT. Translated: CASSTLGLAGATDTQYF.